What follows describes a single T cell receptor beta chain. Its antigen is currently unknown. TCRdb's table, derived via immunoSEQ multiplex PCR, lists solely in-frame clones and lacks some. The sample has about 130,000 clones; nearly 95% are singletons. This sample was included in a study of graft-versus-host responses after intestinal transplantation. Trimming removed 4 bases at V and 2 bases at J, with 15 bases between. The CDR3 totals 16 residues. The germline gives CDR1 SGHKS, CDR2 YYEKEE (reference sequence). This TCR came from a human donor who received an intestinal transplant. The V call is TRBV5-5, the J call TRBJ2-2, with D tentatively TRBD1 or TRBD2 (5 bases each). The sample consisted of unstimulated CD4+ T cells sorted from spleen or lymph node cells, taken before intestinal transplant. The CDR3 region has the DNA TGTGCCAGCAGCCCACGGGGCAAAACAAACACCGGGGAGCTGTTTTTT. It yields the protein CASSPRGKTNTGELFF.